This T cell receptor beta chain was captured in a study of circulating CD8 cells and anti-PD-1 response in melanoma. V was clipped by 3 bases and J by 7 bases, with 12 bases between them. CDR3 length: 14 residues. CDR1 KGHDR and CDR2 SFDVKD come from the germline V gene. Live CD3+CD8+TCRalphabeta+ cells were sorted into four subsets by PD-1 and/or TIGIT. TCR libraries were prepared from approximately 15 ng of total RNA with the QIAseq Immune Repertoire TCR panel. TCRdb passed the reads through MiXCR, listing each CDR3 protein once. The sample has 350 to 550 distinct CDR3 sequences, approximately 7.2% seen once. A few counts support this clonotype.

The TCR comes from a human donor with melanoma. The V gene is TRBV24-1, the J gene TRBJ1-5; a possible D gene is TRBD1 (6 bases). The material was CD8+ T cells from PBMCs, obtained at baseline or after one month of anti-PD-1 therapy (not recorded which). CDR3 protein: CATSDTGIVQPQHF. The CDR3, as DNA: TGTGCCACCAGTGATACAGGGATAGTACAGCCCCAGCATTTT.